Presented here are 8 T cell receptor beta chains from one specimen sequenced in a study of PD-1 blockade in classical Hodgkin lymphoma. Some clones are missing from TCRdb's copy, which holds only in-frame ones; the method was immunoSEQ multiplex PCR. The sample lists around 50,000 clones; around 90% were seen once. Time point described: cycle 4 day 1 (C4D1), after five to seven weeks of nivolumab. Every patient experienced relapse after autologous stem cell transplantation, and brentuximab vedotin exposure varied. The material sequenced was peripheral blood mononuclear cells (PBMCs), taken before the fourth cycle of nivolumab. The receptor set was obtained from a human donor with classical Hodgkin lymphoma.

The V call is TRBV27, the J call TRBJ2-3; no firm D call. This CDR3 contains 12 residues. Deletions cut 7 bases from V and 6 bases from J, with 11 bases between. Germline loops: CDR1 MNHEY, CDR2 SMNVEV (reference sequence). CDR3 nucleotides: TGTGCCAGCACCCCTGAGGTGGATACGCAGTATTTT. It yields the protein CASTPEVDTQYF.

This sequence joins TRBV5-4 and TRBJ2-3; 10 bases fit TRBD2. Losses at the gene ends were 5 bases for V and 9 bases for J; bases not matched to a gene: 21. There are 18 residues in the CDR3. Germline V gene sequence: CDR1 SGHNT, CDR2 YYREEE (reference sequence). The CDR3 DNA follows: TGTGCCAGCAGGCTAGGGCTAGCGGGAGAGGGGGAGCGGGGCACGCAGTATTTT. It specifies CASRLGLAGEGERGTQYF.

CDR3 nucleotide sequence: TGTGCCAGCAGCCCTACTAGCAATGAGCAGTTCTTC. Amino acid sequence: CASSPTSNEQFF. V usage is TRBV11-3 and J usage is TRBJ2-1; possible D gene TRBD2, 5 bases. CDR3 length equals 12 residues. V lost 5 bases and J lost 6, with 8 bases in between. Germline loops: CDR1 SGHNT, CDR2 YENEEA.

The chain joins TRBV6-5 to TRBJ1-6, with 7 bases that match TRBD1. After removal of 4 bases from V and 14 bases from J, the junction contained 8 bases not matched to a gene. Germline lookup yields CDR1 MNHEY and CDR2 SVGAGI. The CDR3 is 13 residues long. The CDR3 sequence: CASSSGQIEALHF. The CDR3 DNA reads TGTGCCAGCAGTTCGGGACAGATTGAGGCCCTCCACTTT.

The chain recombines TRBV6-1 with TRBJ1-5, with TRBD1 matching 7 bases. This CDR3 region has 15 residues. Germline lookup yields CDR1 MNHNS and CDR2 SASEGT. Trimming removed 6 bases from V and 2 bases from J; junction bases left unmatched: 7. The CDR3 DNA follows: TGTGCCAGCAGCGCCTTCGACAGGGGCAATCAGCCCCAGCATTTT. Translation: CASSAFDRGNQPQHF.

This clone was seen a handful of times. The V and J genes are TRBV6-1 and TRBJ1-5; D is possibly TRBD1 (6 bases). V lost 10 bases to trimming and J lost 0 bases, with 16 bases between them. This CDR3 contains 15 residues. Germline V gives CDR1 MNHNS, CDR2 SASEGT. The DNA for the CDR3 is TGTGCCAACGGAGAGGGGACATATAGCAATCAGCCCCAGCATTTT. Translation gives CANGEGTYSNQPQHF.

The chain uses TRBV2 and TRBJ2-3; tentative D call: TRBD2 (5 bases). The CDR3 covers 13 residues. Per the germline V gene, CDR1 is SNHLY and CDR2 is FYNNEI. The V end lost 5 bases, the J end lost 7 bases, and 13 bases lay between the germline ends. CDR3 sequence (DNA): TGTGCCAGCAGTTCGACTAAGACCCATACGCAGTATTTT. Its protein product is CASSSTKTHTQYF.

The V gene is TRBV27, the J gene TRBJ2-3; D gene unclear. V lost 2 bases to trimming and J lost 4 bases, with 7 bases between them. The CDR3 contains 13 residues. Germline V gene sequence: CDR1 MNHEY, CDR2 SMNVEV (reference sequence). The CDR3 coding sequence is TGTGCCAGCAGTTTACTGGCGGCAGATACGCAGTATTTT. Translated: CASSLLAADTQYF.